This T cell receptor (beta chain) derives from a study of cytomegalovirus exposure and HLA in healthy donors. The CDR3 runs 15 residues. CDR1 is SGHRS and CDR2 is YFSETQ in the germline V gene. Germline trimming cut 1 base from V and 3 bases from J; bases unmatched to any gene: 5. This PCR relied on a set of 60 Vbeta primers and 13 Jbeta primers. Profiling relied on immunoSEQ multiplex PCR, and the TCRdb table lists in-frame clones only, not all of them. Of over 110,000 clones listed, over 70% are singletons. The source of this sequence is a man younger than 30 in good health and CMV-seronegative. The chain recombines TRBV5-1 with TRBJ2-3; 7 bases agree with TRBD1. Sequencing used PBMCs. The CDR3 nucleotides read TGCGCCAGCAGCTTGAGAACAGGGGAGACAGATACGCAGTATTTT. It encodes CASSLRTGETDTQYF.